One sample yielded the 5 T cell receptor beta chains listed below, sequenced in a study of beta chain features in type 1 diabetes. Study-wide results and limits: TCRB CDR3s from Type 1 diabetes patients were moderately but significantly shorter in all four CD4+ subsets.

Their specific antigens are unknown. Every bit of the isolated RNA underwent reverse transcription, so sequencing read expressed TCRB transcripts. Produced via immunoSEQ multiplex PCR; TCRdb's table is partial and in-frame only. The sample yields a few hundred thousand clones, roughly 14% seen once. Sequenced input: naive CD4+ T cells from blood. These TCRs come from a young woman with type 1 diabetes.

The rearrangement uses TRBV9 and TRBJ2-7; 7 bases line up with TRBD1. Germline V lookup: CDR1 SGDLS, CDR2 YYNGEE. V dropped 3 bases and J dropped 0; count of bases not matched to a gene: 3. The CDR3 is 14 amino acids. The CDR3 coding sequence is TGTGCCAGCAGCGCGGGACAGTACTCCTACGAGCAGTACTTC. This translates into CASSAGQYSYEQYF.

The CDR3 nucleotides are TGTGCCAGCAGCGTAATGGGACTAACCTCCTACAATGAGCAGTTCTTC. Amino acid sequence: CASSVMGLTSYNEQFF. The V and J genes are TRBV9 and TRBJ2-1; TRBD2 matches at 7 bases. V lost 1 base to trimming and J lost 0 bases; unmatched junction nucleotides: 4. The CDR3 length is 16 residues. CDR1 and CDR2 from the germline V gene are SGDLS and YYNGEE.

The genes are TRBV15 and TRBJ1-1; D might be TRBD1 (5 bases). Germline V gene lookup returns CDR1 LNHNV and CDR2 YYDKDF (reference sequence). V lost 3 bases and J 7 bases, leaving 12 bases between the germline ends. CDR3 size: 13 residues. CDR3 sequence: CATSRKQASEAFF. The CDR3 DNA sequence: TGTGCCACCAGCAGGAAACAGGCAAGTGAAGCTTTCTTT.

The chain employs TRBV19 and TRBJ1-1, with unresolved D. The CDR3 runs 14 residues. Trimming pared 5 bases from V and 3 bases from J, leaving 13 bases between. Germline-derived CDR1 and CDR2 are LNHDA and SQIVND (reference sequence). The chain's CDR3 is CASSSGFIDTEAFF. The CDR3 DNA reads as TGTGCCAGTAGTTCGGGGTTTATAGACACTGAAGCTTTCTTT.

In this sample, this clone turned up a few times. This sequence joins TRBV5-4 and TRBJ2-1; 10 positions match TRBD2. The CDR3 contains 17 residues. Germline CDR1 SGHNT, CDR2 YYREEE (reference sequence). Trimming removed 1 base from V and 2 bases from J; junction bases left unmatched: 6. In DNA form, the CDR3 reads TGTGCCAGCAGCTTGAGCCTCGGACTAGCGGCCTACAATGAGCAGTTCTTC. Amino acids: CASSLSLGLAAYNEQFF.